A single T cell receptor (beta chain) is shown here with its context. The data originate from a study of blood T cell repertoires in COVID-19. As for the study in general: From the United States, Italy and Spain came samples of acute and convalescent COVID-19. Sources were T cells, B-cell-depleted T cells, or PBMCs; the material itself was cDNA or gDNA.

The method was immunoSEQ multiplex PCR; TCRdb's version includes in-frame clones alone and lacks a portion of them. The sample has 98,000 or so clones; approximately 80% are singletons. CDR1 and CDR2 (germline): LGHNT, FRNRAP. Trimming removed 3 bases at V and 13 bases at J, with 12 bases between. CDR3 size: 11 residues. This receptor was identified in a man aged 55 to 70 with acute or convalescent COVID-19. The chain employs TRBV12-5 and TRBJ1-2, with D tentatively TRBD1 (5 bases). The sample consisted of peripheral blood. CDR3 region: CASGFPGLITF. The CDR3 nucleotides are TGTGCTAGTGGTTTCCCAGGGTTAATCACCTTC.